The 24 T cell receptor beta chains reported below all come from one sample, sequenced in a study of blood T cell repertoires in COVID-19. Some clones are missing from TCRdb's copy, which holds only in-frame ones; the method was immunoSEQ multiplex PCR. Of tens of thousands of clones in the sample, around four fifths were seen once. Material for sequencing was peripheral blood. These receptors were taken from a human donor in a cohort sampled during active COVID-19.

The V gene is TRBV10-3, the J gene TRBJ2-5; D is possibly TRBD2 (5 bases). V lost 9 bases, J lost 5 bases, and 16 bases lay in between. This CDR3 spans 13 amino acids. Germline V gene sequence: CDR1 ENHRY, CDR2 SYGVKD. In DNA form, the CDR3 reads TGTGCCATTGGAGAGGGCAACGGGGAGACCCAGTACTTC. It specifies CAIGEGNGETQYF.

The J gene is TRBJ1-2, the V gene TRBV28; 7 bases match TRBD1. This CDR3 has 15 amino acids. The trim removed 5 bases at V and 7 bases at J, leaving 13 bases unmatched. Looked up from germline, CDR1 is MDHEN and CDR2 is SYDVKM. CDR3 loop: CASSQTGTLTRGYTF. CDR3 DNA: TGTGCCAGCAGTCAGACAGGGACCCTCACGCGTGGCTACACCTTC.

The chain uses TRBV3-1 (or the pseudogene TRBV3-2) and TRBJ1-1; D might be TRBD1 (5 bases). The CDR3 covers 17 residues. With 6 bases removed from V and 1 base from J, the gap between germline ends came to 21 bases. From germline, CDR1 is LGHDT and CDR2 YNNKEL (reference sequence). The chain's CDR3 is CASRINQGNIRNTEAFF. CDR3 bases: TGTGCCAGCAGAATTAATCAGGGAAATATACGGAACACTGAAGCTTTCTTT.

This chain joins TRBV10-2 and TRBJ1-2, with D maybe TRBD1 (5 bases). The CDR3 is 14 amino acids. Trimming pared 4 bases from V and 4 bases from J, leaving 13 bases between. Germline CDR1 WSHSY, CDR2 SAAADI. The CDR3 DNA reads as TGCGCCAGCAGTGGAATACAGGTAGTCTATGGCTACACCTTC. This sequence encodes CASSGIQVVYGYTF.

The chain has TRBV28 and TRBJ1-1, with 7 bases aligning to TRBD1. Trimming removed 4 bases from V and 1 base from J; junction bases left unmatched: 3. The germline V gene has CDR1 MDHEN and CDR2 SYDVKM. The CDR3 extends over 14 amino acids. Written as DNA, the CDR3 is TGTGCCAGCAGTTCGACAGGGTGGAACACTGAAGCTTTCTTT. Translation gives CASSSTGWNTEAFF.

The chain links TRBV7-3 to TRBJ2-1, with TRBD1 as a possible D gene (6 bases). Germline CDR1 SGHTA, CDR2 FQGTGA. Trimming pared 2 bases from V and 8 bases from J, leaving 13 bases between. This CDR3 has 14 residues. The CDR3 DNA follows: TGTGCCAGCAGCTTAGGTGCACAGGGCTATGAGCAGTTCTTC. As protein: CASSLGAQGYEQFF. Based on the CDR3 plus reference TRBV7-3 and TRBJ2-1, the full variable domain is GAGVSQTPSNKVTEKGKYVELRCDPISGHTALYWYRQSLGQGPEFLIYFQGTGAADDSGLPNDRFFAVRPEGSVSTLKIQRTERGDSAVYLCASSLGAQGYEQFFGPGTRLTVL.

This chain links TRBV27 with TRBJ2-7; 9 nucleotides agree with TRBD1. Germline assignment: CDR1 MNHEY and CDR2 SMNVEV (reference sequence). V lost 6 bases and J lost 4; bases outside the gene matches: 13. This CDR3 region has 16 residues. The CDR3 DNA reads as TGTGCCAGCAGCCCCCTAGGAACCGGGACAGGGTACGAGCAGTACTTC. Encoded protein: CASSPLGTGTGYEQYF.

This chain connects TRBV4-1 to TRBJ1-3; 7 bases are a match to TRBD1. CDR3 size: 17 residues. Trimming at V came to 4 bases and at J to 2 bases, leaving 11 bases not matched to a gene. CDR1 and CDR2 from the germline V gene are MGHRA and YSYEKL. CDR3 in amino acids: CASSRSTGAGAGNTIYF. In DNA form, the CDR3 reads TGCGCCAGCAGCCGATCCACAGGGGCCGGAGCTGGAAACACCATATATTTT.

The chain joins TRBV19 to TRBJ2-1; the match to TRBD2 covers 12 bases. With 10 bases clipped from V and 1 base from J, the junction kept 2 bases outside the gene matches. CDR3 size: 14 residues. Germline V gene lookup returns CDR1 LNHDA and CDR2 SQIVND (reference sequence). This chain's CDR3 is CATLAGGSYNEQFF. The CDR3 coding sequence is TGTGCCACCCTAGCGGGAGGGTCCTACAATGAGCAGTTCTTC.

This chain uses TRBV11-2 with TRBJ1-1, with 7 bases lining up with TRBD1. The CDR3 length is 15 residues. Trimming cost V 3 bases and J 2 bases; bases outside gene matches: 6. Per germline, CDR1 SGHAT and CDR2 FQNNGV. The CDR3 DNA sequence: TGTGCCAGCAGCTTTTCGACAGGGACTAACACTGAAGCTTTCTTT. Translating gives CASSFSTGTNTEAFF.

The rearrangement joins TRBV6-5 to TRBJ2-3; 7 nucleotides agree with TRBD2. The CDR3 covers 14 residues. Germline-derived CDR1 and CDR2 are MNHEY and SVGAGI. V lost 7 bases to trimming and J lost 0 bases; unmatched junction nucleotides: 4. CDR3 protein: CASTAGDSTDTQYF. Written as DNA, the CDR3 is TGTGCCAGCACTGCGGGAGATAGCACAGATACGCAGTATTTT.

The genes are TRBV28 and TRBJ2-1; D is possibly TRBD1 (6 bases). Germline V gives CDR1 MDHEN, CDR2 SYDVKM. The CDR3 has 15 amino acids. The germline V and J ends were trimmed by 1 base and 4 bases, with 11 bases remaining between them. CDR3 sequence (DNA): TGTGCCAGCAGTTTATCAGGGGCTTCATACAATGAGCAGTTCTTC. Translation gives CASSLSGASYNEQFF. Variable domain in full (rest from reference TRBV28 and TRBJ2-1): DVKVTQSSRYLVKRTGEKVFLECVQDMDHENMFWYRQDPGLGLRLIYFSYDVKMKEKGDIPEGYSVSREKKERFSLILESASTNQTSMYLCASSLSGASYNEQFFGPGTRLTVL.

The V and J genes are TRBV7-9 and TRBJ2-1; D is unresolved. Germline V CDR1 and CDR2: SEHNR, FQNEAQ (reference sequence). This CDR3 spans 13 amino acids. The V end was cut by 1 base, the J end by 13 bases, with 14 bases between. As DNA, the CDR3 is TGTGCCAGCAGCTTAGGCGTATCCCCATTCCAGTTCTTC. Protein product: CASSLGVSPFQFF.

J is TRBJ1-1 and V is TRBV6-6; the match to TRBD1 covers 8 bases. CDR3 length: 15 residues. With 4 bases clipped from V and 1 base from J, the junction kept 5 bases outside the gene matches. Per the germline V gene, CDR1 is MNHNY and CDR2 is SVGAGI (reference sequence). CDR3 bases: TGTGCCAGCAGTTTCGGACAGGGCGGGAACACTGAAGCTTTCTTT. It is translated as CASSFGQGGNTEAFF.

The V call is TRBV2, the J call TRBJ1-2; TRBD1 matches at 7 bases. After removal of 4 bases from V and 8 bases from J, the junction contained 10 bases not matched to a gene. This CDR3 has 14 residues. Germline V gives CDR1 SNHLY, CDR2 FYNNEI. The CDR3 DNA follows: TGTGCCAGCAGTGCGGGACAGCCAGGTATAGGCTACACCTTC. This codes for CASSAGQPGIGYTF.

This chain connects TRBV6-6 to TRBJ2-1, with TRBD1 identical over 7 bases. V lost 6 bases and J lost 5; bases outside the gene matches: 10. CDR1 and CDR2 (germline): MNHNY, SVGAGI (reference sequence). This CDR3 has 15 amino acids. CDR3 nucleotides: TGTGCCAGCAGCCGGACAGGATGGGATAACAATGAGCAGTTCTTC. Translating it yields CASSRTGWDNNEQFF.

The V gene is TRBV6-6, the J gene TRBJ1-1, with a possible D match to TRBD1 (5 bases). CDR1 is MNHNY and CDR2 is SVGAGI in the germline V gene (reference sequence). The CDR3 extends over 15 amino acids. The V end was cut by 7 bases, the J end by 7 bases, with 22 bases between. CDR3 DNA: TGTGCCAGCACCCCCCTGGGAGGGGAGTTGGGTGAAGCTTTCTTT. Its protein is CASTPLGGELGEAFF.

This chain joins TRBV2 and TRBJ2-7; 13 positions match TRBD2. The CDR3 extends over 16 amino acids. The V and J ends lost 6 bases and 5 bases, in that order; junction bases with no gene match: 10. Germline assignment: CDR1 SNHLY and CDR2 FYNNEI. In DNA form, the CDR3 reads TGTGCCAGCAGCCTACTTGGACTAGCGGGAGAACACGAGCAGTACTTC. This sequence encodes CASSLLGLAGEHEQYF. Combining the CDR3 with reference TRBV2 and TRBJ2-7 gives the whole variable domain EPEVTQTPSHQVTQMGQEVILRCVPISNHLYFYWYRQILGQKVEFLVSFYNNEISEKSEIFDDQFSVERPDGSNFTLKIRSTKLEDSAMYFCASSLLGLAGEHEQYFGPGTRLTVT.

The chain has TRBV11-2 and TRBJ2-7; D ambiguous. Trimming stripped 4 bases from V and 4 bases from J, with 17 bases between. CDR1 SGHAT and CDR2 FQNNGV come from the germline V gene. The CDR3 is 15 amino acids. The CDR3 loop reads CASSSAGVNRYEQYF. The CDR3 DNA follows: TGTGCCAGCAGCTCGGCCGGAGTGAATCGATACGAGCAGTACTTC.

The genes are TRBV14 and TRBJ2-7, with D perhaps matching TRBD1 (6 bases). CDR3 length equals 13 residues. With 2 bases removed from V and 6 bases from J, the gap between germline ends came to 11 bases. Germline loops: CDR1 SGHDN, CDR2 FVKESK. The CDR3 bases are TGTGCCAGCAGCCAACCACAGGGAGTCGAGCAGTACTTC. Protein sequence: CASSQPQGVEQYF.

This chain uses TRBV6-2 or TRBV6-3 with TRBJ1-5; D might be TRBD1 (5 bases). The length of the CDR3 is 14 residues. Germline V CDR1 and CDR2: MNHEY, SVGEGT. V dropped 4 bases and J dropped 0 bases, with 7 bases sitting between them. This CDR3 is CASSWQGSNQPQHF. In DNA form, the CDR3 reads TGTGCCAGCAGTTGGCAGGGTAGCAATCAGCCCCAGCATTTT.

The chain has TRBV19 and TRBJ1-1, with D tentatively TRBD1 (6 bases). CDR1 is LNHDA and CDR2 is SQIVND in the germline V gene (reference sequence). The CDR3 length is 14 residues. V lost 6 bases to trimming and J lost 4 bases, with 15 bases between them. CDR3 in DNA: TGTGCCAGTAGGTTCTGGACAGAAGCCACTGAAGCTTTCTTT. Encoded protein: CASRFWTEATEAFF. Drawing the rest from reference TRBV19 and TRBJ1-1, the complete variable domain is DGGITQSPKYLFRKEGQNVTLSCEQNLNHDAMYWYRQDPGQGLRLIYYSQIVNDFQKGDIAEGYSVSREKKESFPLTVTSAQKNPTAFYLCASRFWTEATEAFFGQGTRLTVV.

The genes are TRBV7-2 and TRBJ1-1, with D possibly being TRBD1 (6 bases). V gave up 5 bases and J gave up 8 bases, with 21 bases separating them. There are 15 residues in the CDR3. CDR1 is SGHTA and CDR2 is FQGNSA in the germline V gene. CDR3 in DNA: TGTGCCAGCAGCATCGAGCTTACAGGGTGGAGGGAAGCTTTCTTT. This encodes CASSIELTGWREAFF.

This chain uses TRBV7-2 with TRBJ1-4; a weak D match, TRBD1 (5 bases). Trimming pared 5 bases from V and 3 bases from J, leaving 13 bases between. The CDR3 sequence is 15 residues long. Germline V gene lookup returns CDR1 SGHTA and CDR2 FQGNSA. The CDR3 bases are TGTGCCAGCAGCCCGGTGGGGGAGGCTAATGAAAAACTGTTTTTT. Translation gives CASSPVGEANEKLFF.